This TCR beta chain stems from a study of T cell repertoires and HLA-DP antigens. This CDR3 comprises 16 residues. Unmatched junction bases numbered 6, after V lost 0 bases and J lost 1 base. In germline, CDR1 is MGHRA, CDR2 YSYEKL. As for this clone: Its antigen is unidentified.

Profiled with immunoSEQ multiplex PCR; TCRdb holds only in-frame clones, not every one. The sample includes around 100,000 clones, almost 95% seen only once; the top ten take more than 0.25%. This receptor was taken from a woman under 30 in good health and CMV-seronegative. Sequencing used CD4+ T cells from PBMCs. The rearrangement uses TRBV4-1 and TRBJ2-7, with 7 bases matching TRBD2. CDR3 protein: CASSQDPSGGSYEQYV. The CDR3 coding sequence is TGCGCCAGCAGCCAAGATCCTAGCGGAGGATCCTACGAGCAGTACGTC.